The clone carrying this TCR beta chain was detected once. What it binds is not known. This sample was taken from a study of cytomegalovirus exposure and HLA in healthy donors. Study results and limitations: A previous analysis found most TCR beta V segments productive roughly 87% or roughly 30% of the time. Exclusion as indistinguishable affected some V segments, including TRBV6-2 and TRBV6-3.

The donors gave bone marrow, and they were healthy. CDR1 and CDR2 (germline): LNHNV, YYDKDF (reference sequence). CDR3 size: 16 residues. V was pared by 4 bases and J by 11 bases, with 13 bases of the junction left unmatched. Both 60 Vbeta primers and 13 Jbeta primers went into the PCR. Profiled with immunoSEQ multiplex PCR; TCRdb holds only in-frame clones, not every one. The repertoire holds 180,000 or so clones, with 70% to 90% as singletons. Sequencing input: PBMCs. The chain uses TRBV15 and TRBJ2-5; 13 nucleotides agree with TRBD2. The receptor was derived from a man aged 18 to 30 in good health and CMV-seropositive. CDR3 protein: CATSTTGLAGIWEQYF. CDR3 DNA sequence: TGTGCCACCAGCACTACGGGACTAGCGGGGATTTGGGAGCAGTACTTC.